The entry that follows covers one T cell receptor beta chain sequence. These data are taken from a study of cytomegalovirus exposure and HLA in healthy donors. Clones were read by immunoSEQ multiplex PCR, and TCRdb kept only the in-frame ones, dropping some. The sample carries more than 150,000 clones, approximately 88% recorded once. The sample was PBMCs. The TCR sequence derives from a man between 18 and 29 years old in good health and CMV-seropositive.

CDR3 region: CASSSGRGGYTF. DNA of the CDR3: TGTGCCAGCAGCTCAGGGAGGGGTGGCTACACCTTC. The rearrangement joins TRBV7-2 to TRBJ1-2; D is possibly TRBD1 (5 bases). Germline V gives CDR1 SGHTA, CDR2 FQGNSA. The CDR3 extends over 12 amino acids. With 4 bases removed from V and 7 bases from J, the gap between germline ends came to 10 bases.